Below, one TCR beta chain is given with its context. Germline V gene data show CDR1 as MNHNS and CDR2 as SASEGT. The CDR3 runs to 15 residues. After removal of 2 bases from V and 2 bases from J, the junction contained 3 bases not matched to a gene. Sample time point: newly diagnosed GD, antithyroid drugs for less than 3 months. PBMCs were the source of the RNA used for TCR sequencing. The data belong to a study of regulatory T cells in long-lasting Graves disease. CDR3 regions were amplified by Arm-PCR using iRepertoire HTBI primers to build TCR beta libraries. MiXCR was run by TCRdb on the multiplex PCR reads, yielding one entry per CDR3 protein. There are 400,000 to 500,000 distinct CDR3 sequences in the sample; around 17% occur only once, and about a quarter lies in the top ten. These records were also assigned to another study, of T cells in Graves' hyperthyroidism and ophthalmopathy. That paper adds: By a 13 V-J model, ophthalmopathy was set apart from stable hyperthyroidism.

The chain carries TRBV6-1 and TRBJ2-1, with 7 positions matching TRBD2. The TCR sequence derives from a woman between 18 and 30 years old with Graves disease. Specimen: peripheral blood mononuclear cells (PBMCs), collected at new diagnosis, from a patient treated with antithyroid drugs. The DNA for the CDR3 is TGTGCCAGCAGTGAAAGGGGAGGGACCTACAATGAGCAGTTCTTC. Amino acids: CASSERGGTYNEQFF.